This TCR beta chain was obtained from a study of T cells in Graves' hyperthyroidism and ophthalmopathy. Study-level background: The authors collected peripheral blood at initial diagnosis, before any treatment. Study-wide findings and caveats: Stable hyperthyroidism was told apart from ophthalmopathy by a model built on 13 V-J features.

Diagnosis of hyperthyroidism was new in patients aged 18 to 65, and its duration was under 2 months. The study excluded patients with uncontrolled infection, other autoimmune disease, pregnancy or lactation. With regard to this clonotype: Its target is unknown.

Amplified TCR beta CDR3 regions derived from RNA transcripts. During a first-round RT-PCR of the TCR CDR3, the HTBI primer set was used. TCRdb passed the multiplex PCR reads through MiXCR, listing each CDR3 protein once. The top ten clones hold about 45% of a sample with 190,000 or so distinct CDR3 sequences, roughly 18% of them seen once. CDR1 and CDR2 from the germline V gene are MRHNA and SNTAGT. The length of the CDR3 is 11 residues. V gave up 9 bases and J gave up 8 bases, with 13 bases separating them. V gene TRBV6-4 combines with J gene TRBJ1-2; D unclear. The receptor's source is a man aged 35-49 years with Graves' hyperthyroidism. Sequencing used blood. CDR3 sequence: CASLVARGYTF. The DNA for the CDR3 is TGTGCCAGTCTAGTCGCCCGGGGCTACACCTTC.